This TCR beta chain was sequenced in a study of T-cell reconstitution after alpha-beta-depleted transplantation in children. Study-wide results and limits: By about two months after transplant, alpha-beta T cells reportedly arose from several hundred graft clones that had expanded.

Germline V gene data show CDR1 as WSHSY and CDR2 as SAAADI. This CDR3 has 16 residues. Trimming shortened V by 2 bases and J by 3 bases, and 11 bases separated the two germline ends. This clonotype came up many times. The antigen remains undetermined. A library of TCRbeta sequences, prepared with unique molecular identifiers, was generated. TCRdb passed the PCR reads through MiXCR, listing each CDR3 protein once. The sample carries about 7,700 distinct CDR3 sequences, more than 9.5% recorded once. Sample: PBMCs, mostly from graft donor cells, taken 60 days after TCRalphabeta/CD19-depleted stem cell transplant. This chain uses TRBV10-2 with TRBJ1-6; D is uncertain. This clonotype was obtained from a patient aged 2-10 years who had a stem cell transplant for inherited bone marrow failure, so the T cells may come from the graft donor. The CDR3 coding sequence is TGCGCCAGCAGTGAGCATCCTCTTCTCTATAATTCACCCCTCCACTTT. Its translation: CASSEHPLLYNSPLHF.